This note documents a single TCR beta chain sequence. The antigen is undetermined. The V end lost 0 bases, the J end lost 5 bases, and 9 bases lay between the germline ends. The CDR3 is made up of 14 amino acids. CDR1 SGHTA and CDR2 FQGNSA come from the germline V gene. Preparation of the TCRbeta library involved a method that used unique molecular identifiers. TCRdb called the PCR reads again in MiXCR, with one record for every CDR3 protein. The table has some 460,000 distinct CDR3 sequences, roughly 17% seen once. This entry is derived from a study of T-cell reconstitution after alpha-beta-depleted transplantation in children. Whole-study findings and limits: As was reported, about two months after transplant, alpha-beta T cells came from several hundred expanded graft clones.

The chain employs TRBV7-2 and TRBJ2-3; D might be TRBD2 (6 bases). The input for sequencing was PBMCs, mostly from graft donor cells, taken 360 days after TCRalphabeta/CD19-depleted stem cell transplant. The origin of this receptor is a boy in the first two years of life who had a stem cell transplant for Wiskott-Aldrich syndrome, so the T cells may come from the graft donor. The CDR3 is CASSLAGAGDTQYF. CDR3 sequence (DNA): TGTGCCAGCAGCTTAGCGGGAGCGGGAGATACGCAGTATTTT.